These 21 T cell receptor beta chains share one sample of origin, sequenced in a study of cytomegalovirus exposure and HLA in healthy donors. The PCR used 60 Vbeta and 13 Jbeta primers. TCRdb's copy holds only in-frame clones and misses some; the assay was immunoSEQ multiplex PCR. The table records about 130,000 clones, about 80% of them present only once. Sequencing was performed on PBMCs. The receptors derive from a man aged 30 to 39 in good health and CMV-seronegative.

The CDR3 DNA follows: TGCGCCAGCAGCCGATCTCTAGCGGGACAACCCTACAATGAGCAGTTCTTC. It encodes CASSRSLAGQPYNEQFF. V usage is TRBV5-1 and J usage is TRBJ2-1; 9 positions agree with TRBD2. J was trimmed by 2 bases and V by 4 bases; bases with no gene match: 10. The V gene's germline CDR1 is SGHRS and CDR2 YFSETQ. This CDR3 has 17 amino acids.

This clone occurred once. J is TRBJ2-5 and V is TRBV6-1, with 8 bases fitting TRBD1. The CDR3 sequence is 15 residues long. V shed 7 bases, J shed 2 bases, and the junction held 9 bases outside the gene matches. Germline CDR1 is MNHNS and CDR2 is SASEGT. In nucleotides, the CDR3 is TGTGCCAGCAAAGTTGCGGACAGGGTGCAAGAGACCCAGTACTTC. It translates to CASKVADRVQETQYF.

V and J are TRBV7-2 and TRBJ2-1; the D gene is possibly TRBD1 (5 bases). The CDR3 is made up of 12 amino acids. The ends were cut back, 4 bases at V and 9 bases at J, with 10 bases in the middle. Germline lookup yields CDR1 SGHTA and CDR2 FQGNSA. The CDR3 protein is CASSSQGLEQFF. The CDR3 DNA reads as TGTGCCAGCAGCTCGCAGGGTCTTGAGCAGTTCTTC.

The chain links TRBV6-1 to TRBJ2-5, with TRBD1 matching 7 bases. Losses at the gene ends were 2 bases for V and 1 base for J; bases not matched to a gene: 7. Germline V gene data show CDR1 as MNHNS and CDR2 as SASEGT. The CDR3 extends over 16 amino acids. CDR3: CASSEKGALVQETQYF. The CDR3 nucleotides read TGTGCCAGCAGTGAAAAGGGGGCTCTCGTCCAAGAGACCCAGTACTTC.

V is TRBV7-2 and J is TRBJ2-3; a weak D match, TRBD1 (5 bases). CDR1 and CDR2 from the germline V gene are SGHTA and FQGNSA. V lost 3 bases and J lost 2, with 12 bases in between. The CDR3 sequence is 15 residues long. The CDR3 region has the DNA TGTGCCAGCAGCTTGCTGCGACAGCTCACAGATACGCAGTATTTT. Amino acids: CASSLLRQLTDTQYF.

This clone has just one count. This chain links TRBV5-8 with TRBJ2-3, with TRBD2 as a possible D gene (6 bases). Trimming removed 4 bases at V and 0 bases at J, with 12 bases between. Germline V gives CDR1 SGHTS, CDR2 YDEGEE. The CDR3 has 15 residues. This chain's CDR3 is CASSPRLGSTDTQYF. For the CDR3, the DNA is TGTGCCAGCAGCCCCCGACTAGGTAGCACAGATACGCAGTATTTT.

This clone was detected once. The V gene is TRBV9, the J gene TRBJ2-5; D is ambiguous. The germline V and J ends were trimmed by 0 bases and 7 bases, with 7 bases remaining between them. Germline CDR1 and CDR2: SGDLS and YYNGEE. The length of the CDR3 is 12 residues. Here the CDR3 reads CASSVGSGTQYF. DNA for the CDR3: TGTGCCAGCAGCGTAGGTTCGGGGACCCAGTACTTC.

The chain uses TRBV5-1 and TRBJ1-2; TRBD1 aligns across 8 bases. CDR3 length: 15 residues. The germline CDR1 and CDR2 sequences are SGHRS and YFSETQ. J gave up 0 bases and V 5 bases, and 6 bases lay outside the gene matches. In DNA form, the CDR3 reads TGCGCCAGCAGTCTCAAACAGGGGGCTAACTATGGCTACACCTTC. As protein: CASSLKQGANYGYTF.

This clone has just one count. The V and J genes are TRBV7-8 and TRBJ1-1, with a tentative D call TRBD1 (5 bases). The V and J ends lost 3 bases and 2 bases respectively, with 10 bases between them. The CDR3 is made up of 14 amino acids. Germline-derived CDR1 and CDR2 are SGHVS and FQNEAQ. CDR3 residues: CASSFWGGNTEAFF. The CDR3 DNA reads TGTGCCAGCAGCTTTTGGGGGGGTAACACTGAAGCTTTCTTT. Variable domain in full (rest from reference TRBV7-8 and TRBJ1-1): GAGVSQSPRYKVAKRGQDVALRCDPISGHVSLFWYQQALGQGPEFLTYFQNEAQLDKSGLPSDRFFAERPEGSVSTLKIQRTQQEDSAVYLCASSFWGGNTEAFFGQGTRLTVV.

This chain links TRBV30 with TRBJ1-2; TRBD1 might be the D (6 bases). The CDR3 runs to 13 residues. V dropped 4 bases and J dropped 2 bases, with 11 bases sitting between them. Looked up from germline, CDR1 is GTSNPN and CDR2 is SVGIG (reference sequence). The CDR3 reads CAWTLTGNYGYTF. CDR3 bases: TGTGCCTGGACGCTAACAGGGAACTATGGCTACACCTTC.

The sample holds one count of this clone. The rearrangement joins TRBV4-3 to TRBJ2-1; possible D gene TRBD2, 6 bases. This CDR3 is built from 15 residues. V shed 4 bases and J shed 10 bases, with 20 bases lying between them. Germline loops: CDR1 LGHNA, CDR2 YSLEER. CDR3 amino acids: CASSPGSSRYNEQFF. In DNA, the CDR3 is TGCGCCAGCAGCCCCGGGAGCTCTCGATATAACGAGCAGTTCTTC.

This sequence joins TRBV19 and TRBJ2-2, with 12 bases aligning to TRBD2. The germline CDR1 and CDR2 sequences are LNHDA and SQIVND (reference sequence). V lost 4 bases and J lost 7; bases outside the gene matches: 4. This CDR3 comprises 15 residues. The CDR3 reads CASSTTSGSVGELFF. The DNA for the CDR3 is TGTGCCAGTAGTACGACTAGCGGGAGTGTCGGGGAGCTGTTTTTT.

The table lists this clone with a count of one. The chain couples TRBV15 to TRBJ2-3, with a weak D call TRBD2 (6 bases). V lost 7 bases and J 1 base, leaving 9 bases between the germline ends. The CDR3 contains 13 residues. Germline loops: CDR1 LNHNV, CDR2 YYDKDF (reference sequence). CDR3 loop: CATKSSGTDTQYF. In DNA form, the CDR3 reads TGTGCCACCAAATCTAGCGGCACAGATACGCAGTATTTT.

J is TRBJ2-5 and V is TRBV6-5; 8 bases align to TRBD2. Per the germline V gene, CDR1 is MNHEY and CDR2 is SVGAGI. The CDR3 length is 14 residues. With 8 bases clipped from V and 5 bases from J, the junction kept 10 bases outside the gene matches. The CDR3 loop reads CASGPGTRAETQYF. The CDR3 bases are TGTGCCAGCGGCCCCGGGACTAGGGCTGAGACCCAGTACTTC.

The genes are TRBV10-1 and TRBJ2-3, with 9 bases identical to TRBD2. V shed 7 bases, J shed 0 bases, and the junction held 14 bases outside the gene matches. CDR1 WNHNN and CDR2 SYGVQD come from the germline V gene (reference sequence). The CDR3 length is 18 residues. CDR3 bases: TGCGCCAGCACCAGTACTAGCGGGCCACACTCTAGCACAGATACGCAGTATTTT. Amino acids: CASTSTSGPHSSTDTQYF.

The CDR3 DNA is TGTGCCAGTAGTACAACAGGGGGCAGAAACGAGCAGTACTTC. As protein: CASSTTGGRNEQYF. The chain links TRBV19 to TRBJ2-7, with TRBD1 matching over 9 bases. The ends lost 4 bases at V and 5 bases at J; junction bases unmatched: 6. Germline-derived CDR1 and CDR2 are LNHDA and SQIVND (reference sequence). This CDR3 comprises 14 residues.

The chain carries TRBV5-1 and TRBJ2-5, with a weak D call TRBD1 (5 bases). Trimming removed 4 bases from V and 2 bases from J, with 9 bases in between. Per the germline V gene, CDR1 is SGHRS and CDR2 is YFSETQ. The CDR3 totals 13 residues. The CDR3 is CASSTRQQETQYF. The CDR3 nucleotides are TGCGCCAGCAGCACCCGACAGCAAGAGACCCAGTACTTC.

V usage is TRBV14 and J usage is TRBJ2-3; D not certain. V lost 0 bases, J lost 4 bases, and 8 bases lay in between. CDR3 length: 14 residues. Looked up from germline, CDR1 is SGHDN and CDR2 is FVKESK. CDR3 amino acids: CASSQDLISDTQYF. The DNA for the CDR3 is TGTGCCAGCAGCCAAGATCTAATTTCAGATACGCAGTATTTT.

V gene TRBV5-1 combines with J gene TRBJ2-7, with 7 bases that match TRBD1. Germline V lookup: CDR1 SGHRS, CDR2 YFSETQ. Unmatched junction bases numbered 7, after V lost 7 bases and J lost 3 bases. CDR3 length equals 13 residues. CDR3 loop: CASAGTEGYEQYF. CDR3 DNA: TGCGCCAGCGCCGGGACAGAAGGCTACGAGCAGTACTTC.

The chain employs TRBV9 and TRBJ2-7; D is possibly TRBD2 (6 bases). V gave up 0 bases and J gave up 6 bases, with 19 bases separating them. From germline, CDR1 is SGDLS and CDR2 YYNGEE. The CDR3 sequence is 16 residues long. CDR3 sequence (DNA): TGTGCCAGCAGCGTAGCCGCCGGCCTCGGGGGAACCGAGCAGTACTTC. Its protein is CASSVAAGLGGTEQYF.

V and J are TRBV6-5 and TRBJ2-1; 14 bases align to TRBD2. CDR1 and CDR2 (germline): MNHEY, SVGAGI. The CDR3 length is 16 residues. V trimming: 4 bases; J trimming: 3 bases; junction bases outside the gene matches: 2. The CDR3 is CASSSTSGRDYNEQFF. The CDR3, as DNA: TGTGCCAGCAGTTCGACTAGCGGGAGGGACTACAATGAGCAGTTCTTC.